This TCR beta chain is from a study of T cells in localized non-small cell lung cancer (dated by TCRdb to about 2020). Regarding the research as a whole: The study examined T cell repertoires in 236 patients with early-stage NSCLC and compared tumors with uninvolved tumor-adjacent lungs. The mean age of the NSCLC patients was roughly 63 years, with 120 to 150 men and 107 women. The cohort was made up of about 240 treatment-naive NSCLC patients whose localized lung tumors had been resected.

TCR beta CDR3 regions were sequenced from DNA using the immunoSEQ Assay. Processing in the source paper ran as follows. T cell density was computed as TCR beta template counts normalized to usable DNA estimated by amplifying housekeeping genes. Using the preseqR package, richness was estimated by extrapolating to 120,000 templates for tissue samples and 400,000 templates for PBMC samples. Clonality was defined by subtracting Pielou's evenness from one. To identify tissue-enriched TCRs, differential abundance testing was run on productive amino-acid clonotypes with a minimum total count of 5 and an alpha of 0.1. The Jaccard Index and the Morisita Overlap Index were used to quantify repertoire overlap between compartments. GLIPH clustered TCR beta CDR3s with public tetramer-defined viral CDR3s; viral motifs required at least three viral sequences plus V-gene enrichment. TCRdb stores this immuneACCESS table with in-frame sequences only. Part of the clones is absent; in the studies checked, under half of the shortfall reflects unresolved V genes, and no reason is known for the rest. V, J and clone size derive from that table, while D and trimming were established from the DNA sequence. The table for this sample lists about 17,000 clones; about 83% of them were counted only once. In total, the top ten clones hold about 32% of the sample.

General study outcomes and caveats: Uninvolved tumor-adjacent lung showed the highest T cell clonality, higher than tumor, which suggests more focused antigenic responses in the uninvolved tumor-adjacent lung. Because of the exploratory design, TCR variables were selected using unadjusted p-values without false-discovery rate correction. Because multi-region sequencing of the tumors was not done, intratumor heterogeneity could not be ruled out. A median of approximately 62 of the top 100 tumor clones turned up in the paired uninvolved adjacent lung, and under 30 of those clones also ranked among the top 100 of that same adjacent lung. Longer overall survival was associated with higher blood T cell density, whereas shorter survival was associated with higher adjacent-lung clonality.

At diagnosis, peripheral blood, uninvolved tumor-adjacent lung and tumor were collected and stored as a combination of fresh-frozen and FFPE material. For TCR repertoire profiling, blood samples were analyzed as peripheral blood mononuclear cells. This clone has more than one count but fewer than ten. Its binding antigen is unknown. No base quality values were provided; no much bigger clone lies one nucleotide off. This sequence was found in a male donor older than 55 with stage III lung adenocarcinoma. This specimen consisted of peripheral blood, obtained before any cancer treatment.

The DNA sequence is TGCGCCAGCAGCTTAATCCCCGACCAGAACTATGGCTACACCTTC. This codes for CASSLIPDQNYGYTF. The sequence is built from TRBV5-1 and TRBJ1-2; no D gene is confidently identified. V and J are truncated by 2 bases and 2 bases respectively, leaving an intervening sequence of 13 bases. The CDR3 runs 15 residues from the cysteine to the phenylalanine. The retained sequence is limited to the CDR3, 45 bases, with the frame set at the first base. As encoded in the germline V gene, CDR1 is SGHRS while CDR2 is YFSETQ.